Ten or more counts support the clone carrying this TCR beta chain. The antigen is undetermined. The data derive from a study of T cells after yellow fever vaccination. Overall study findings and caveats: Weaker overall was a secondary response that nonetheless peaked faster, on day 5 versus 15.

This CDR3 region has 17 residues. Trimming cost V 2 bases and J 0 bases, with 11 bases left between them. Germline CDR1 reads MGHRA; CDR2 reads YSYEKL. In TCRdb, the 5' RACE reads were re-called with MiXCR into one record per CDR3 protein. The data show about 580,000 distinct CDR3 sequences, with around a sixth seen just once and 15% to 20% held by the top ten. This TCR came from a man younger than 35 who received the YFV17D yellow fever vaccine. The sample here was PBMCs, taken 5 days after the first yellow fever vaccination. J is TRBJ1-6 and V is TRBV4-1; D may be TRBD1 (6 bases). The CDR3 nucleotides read TGCGCCAGCAGCCAAAAAGGGGGGAGCTCCTATAATTCACCCCTCCACTTT. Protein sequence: CASSQKGGSSYNSPLHF.